This T cell receptor beta chain was sequenced for a study of neurological immune-mediated disorders. This clonotype came up many times. The team produced cDNA through 5'RACE using 10-nucleotide random UMIs. In each sequencing run, over 180 million TCR-beta sequences were generated from 15-18 subjects. TCRdb passed the 5' RACE reads through MiXCR, listing each CDR3 protein once. There are around 20,000 distinct CDR3 sequences in the sample; 13% occur only once, and 10% to 15% lies in the top ten. V lost 0 bases and J lost 3; bases outside the gene matches: 5. This CDR3 has 18 amino acids. Germline loops: CDR1 SGHVS, CDR2 FQNEAQ.

The V call is TRBV7-8, the J call TRBJ2-2; 12 bases line up with TRBD2. The clonotype was recovered from a woman aged 55-69 years with HTLV-1-associated myelopathy (HAM/TSP). The sequenced material came from PBMCs. The CDR3, as DNA: TGTGCCAGCAGCTTAGCGACTAGCGGGGGATTGTACACCGGGGAGCTGTTTTTT. Protein sequence: CASSLATSGGLYTGELFF. Based on the CDR3 plus reference TRBV7-8 and TRBJ2-2, the full variable domain is GAGVSQSPRYKVAKRGQDVALRCDPISGHVSLFWYQQALGQGPEFLTYFQNEAQLDKSGLPSDRFFAERPEGSVSTLKIQRTQQEDSAVYLCASSLATSGGLYTGELFFGEGSRLTVL.